This TCR beta chain was recovered during a study of blood T cell repertoires in COVID-19. Study summary: Samples taken during acute and convalescent COVID-19 were collected in the United States, Italy and Spain. T cells, B-cell-depleted T cells, or PBMCs provided the cDNA or gDNA that served as material.

The V gene end was trimmed by 4 bases and the J gene end by 3 bases; junction bases not matched to a gene: 6. The CDR3 contains 14 residues. Germline V CDR1 and CDR2: SGHRS, YFSETQ. As originally analysed: Amplification from reference gene primers served as the basis for estimated nucleated cell counts. Produced via immunoSEQ multiplex PCR; TCRdb's table is partial and in-frame only. Clonal size and the V and J genes are those of that table, whereas D and trimming came from the DNA. This table holds 44,000 or so clones, more than 80% found once. The source is a man older than 75 in a cohort sampled during active COVID-19. Sample: peripheral blood. V gene TRBV5-1 combines with J gene TRBJ2-5, with TRBD1 matching 7 bases. The CDR3 protein is CASSATGVEETQYF. In DNA, the CDR3 is TGCGCCAGCAGCGCCACAGGGGTCGAAGAGACCCAGTACTTC. The full variable domain, with the rest looked up from reference TRBV5-1 and TRBJ2-5, is KAGVTQTPRYLIKTRGQQVTLSCSPISGHRSVSWYQQTPGQGLQFLFEYFSETQRNKGNFPGRFSGRQFSNSRSEMNVSTLELGDSALYLCASSATGVEETQYFGPGTRLLVL.